Following are 24 T cell receptor beta chains from one sample sequenced in a study of T cell responses to AZD1222 COVID-19 vaccine. Data came from immunoSEQ multiplex PCR; TCRdb stores just in-frame clones and leaves some out. The profile shows more than 85,000 clones, roughly 87% of them singletons. The source was peripheral blood, collected on day 0 of AZD1222 vaccination. Receptor source: an adult in good health.

The CDR3 spells CASRDRDRAVSITEAFF. The CDR3 nucleotides are TGTGCCAGCAGAGACCGGGACAGGGCGGTTTCCATCACTGAAGCTTTCTTT. V usage is TRBV2 and J usage is TRBJ1-1; TRBD1 matches 9 bases. Unmatched junction bases numbered 15, after V lost 6 bases and J lost 4 bases. This CDR3 is built from 17 residues. Germline V CDR1 and CDR2: SNHLY, FYNNEI.

The chain has TRBV6-6 and TRBJ2-7; D is possibly TRBD1 (6 bases). The CDR3 covers 14 residues. V was clipped by 7 bases and J by 3 bases, with 16 bases between them. The germline CDR1 and CDR2 sequences are MNHNY and SVGAGI (reference sequence). CDR3 loop: CASTLGTRGYEQYF. The CDR3 region has the DNA TGTGCCAGCACCCTCGGGACAAGGGGCTACGAGCAGTACTTC.

This clone was found once. This rearrangement joins TRBV4-2 to TRBJ1-5; the D gene is possibly TRBD1 (6 bases). The CDR3 length is 16 residues. Trimming stripped 4 bases from V and 5 bases from J, with 18 bases between. Germline CDR1 reads LGHNA; CDR2 reads YNFKEQ. The DNA for the CDR3 is TGTGCCAGCAGCCTAGGCGGGGGGGACACTGATCAGCCCCAGCATTTT. Translation gives CASSLGGGDTDQPQHF.

This rearrangement joins TRBV12-3 or TRBV12-4 to TRBJ1-1; a possible D gene is TRBD1 (5 bases). The CDR3 contains 13 residues. The ends were cut back, 8 bases at V and 4 bases at J, with 14 bases in the middle. The CDR3 spells CASRRGEGTEAFF. CDR3 nucleotides: TGTGCCAGCCGAAGGGGAGAAGGCACTGAAGCTTTCTTT.

The chain recombines TRBV5-1 with TRBJ1-2, with 10 bases aligning to TRBD1. The CDR3 covers 14 residues. After removal of 0 bases from V and 5 bases from J, the junction contained 1 base not matched to a gene. Germline values: CDR1 SGHRS, CDR2 YFSETQ. DNA of the CDR3: TGCGCCAGCAGCTTGGAGGGACAGGGGTATGGCTACACCTTC. Translation: CASSLEGQGYGYTF.

This chain links TRBV27 with TRBJ1-4; TRBD1 matches 8 bases. The CDR3 is 17 amino acids. Germline loops: CDR1 MNHEY, CDR2 SMNVEV (reference sequence). Losses at the gene ends were 3 bases for V and 8 bases for J; bases not matched to a gene: 14. CDR3 DNA sequence: TGTGCCAGCAGTTTCTTAAACCCGACAGGGGAGATCGAAAAACTGTTTTTT. Translated, it gives CASSFLNPTGEIEKLFF.

As for this clone: Other DNA sequences in the sample encode the same CDR3. The chain's CDR3 is CASSQARQGNYGYTF. In DNA form, the CDR3 reads TGTGCCAGCAGCCAAGCACGACAGGGAAACTATGGCTACACCTTC. J is TRBJ1-2 and V is TRBV3-1 (or the pseudogene TRBV3-2), with 7 bases lining up with TRBD1. V lost 1 base, J lost 2 bases, and 4 bases stayed unmatched. Germline V CDR1 and CDR2: LGHDT, YNNKEL (reference sequence). The CDR3 extends over 15 amino acids.

The chain uses TRBV9 and TRBJ1-1, with D tentatively TRBD1 (5 bases). The CDR3 is made up of 14 amino acids. Trimming cost V 0 bases and J 6 bases, with 12 bases left between them. The germline gives CDR1 SGDLS, CDR2 YYNGEE. The CDR3 nucleotides read TGTGCCAGCAGCGTAGCTGACAGTGGGGCTGAAGCTTTCTTT. It is translated as CASSVADSGAEAFF.

This chain links TRBV6-6 with TRBJ1-1, with TRBD1 identical over 7 bases. CDR3 length: 14 amino acids. Unmatched junction bases numbered 9, after V lost 6 bases and J lost 5 bases. Germline CDR1 and CDR2: MNHNY and SVGAGI (reference sequence). Here the CDR3 DNA reads TGTGCCAGCAGCATCGACAGGGCGGGGACTGAAGCTTTCTTT. This translates into CASSIDRAGTEAFF.

The chain carries TRBV6-5 and TRBJ1-5; no clear D gene. The CDR3 consists of 15 residues. The V and J ends lost 6 bases and 6 bases respectively, with 18 bases between them. Germline V lookup: CDR1 MNHEY, CDR2 SVGAGI. DNA for the CDR3: TGTGCCAGCAGGCTACGGACGTACTCGAGTCAGCCCCAGCATTTT. It specifies CASRLRTYSSQPQHF.

The chain is built from TRBV28 and TRBJ2-2, with D maybe TRBD1 (5 bases). Trimming cost V 8 bases and J 7 bases, with 20 bases left between them. The CDR3 contains 15 residues. The germline gives CDR1 MDHEN, CDR2 SYDVKM. The CDR3 reads CASALTPMTVGELFF. Here the CDR3 DNA reads TGTGCCAGCGCATTAACCCCCATGACAGTCGGGGAGCTGTTTTTT.

J is TRBJ1-5 and V is TRBV7-8, with D possibly TRBD1 on 5 matching bases. Germline V CDR1 and CDR2: SGHVS, FQNEAQ. V was cut by 2 bases and J by 0 bases, with 8 bases left in between. The CDR3 consists of 15 residues. CDR3 nucleotides: TGTGCCAGCAGCTTAAGGGGTAATAGCAATCAGCCCCAGCATTTT. Encoded protein: CASSLRGNSNQPQHF.

The chain is built from TRBV5-1 and TRBJ1-3, with 7 nucleotides matching TRBD1. Germline V CDR1 and CDR2: SGHRS, YFSETQ. The ends lost 4 bases at V and 1 base at J; junction bases unmatched: 8. The CDR3 length is 16 residues. DNA for the CDR3: TGCGCCAGCAGCGCTGGACAGGCGTTTTCTGGAAACACCATATATTTT. Amino acid sequence: CASSAGQAFSGNTIYF.

V and J are TRBV2 and TRBJ2-6; the D call may be TRBD1 or TRBD2 (6 bases each). Trimming removed 9 bases at V and 0 bases at J, with 15 bases between. The V gene's germline CDR1 is SNHLY and CDR2 FYNNEI. The CDR3 consists of 16 residues. CDR3 region: CARGGRDNSGANVLTF. The CDR3 region has the DNA TGTGCCAGGGGGGGCAGGGACAACTCTGGGGCCAACGTCCTGACTTTC.

The chain is built from TRBV7-6 and TRBJ2-5; tentatively, D is TRBD1 (6 bases). Germline V gives CDR1 SGHVS, CDR2 FNYEAQ. V lost 3 bases, J lost 1 base, and 9 bases lay in between. This CDR3 region has 14 residues. CDR3 residues: CASSFRGRQETQYF. In nucleotides, the CDR3 is TGTGCCAGCAGCTTCAGGGGTCGCCAAGAGACCCAGTACTTC.

The chain employs TRBV5-1 and TRBJ2-1; perhaps TRBD1 as D (6 bases). The CDR3 loop spans 14 amino acids. In germline, CDR1 is SGHRS, CDR2 YFSETQ. V dropped 4 bases and J dropped 6 bases, with 14 bases sitting between them. In DNA, the CDR3 is TGCGCCAGCAGCCTTAGAATAGGGGGCAATGAGCAGTTCTTC. It is translated as CASSLRIGGNEQFF.

The table lists this clone with a count of one. V is TRBV4-2 and J is TRBJ2-7, with no clear D. This CDR3 contains 13 residues. Looked up from germline, CDR1 is LGHNA and CDR2 is YNFKEQ. Trimming took off 1 base at V and 5 bases at J, with 9 bases between the two ends. The CDR3 region has the DNA TGTGCCAGCAGCCAAGGGTACACAGACGAGCAGTACTTC. It specifies CASSQGYTDEQYF.

A note on this clone: The sample contains more than one DNA sequence encoding this CDR3. The DNA for the CDR3 is TGTGCCAGCAGTGAAAGGGGAAACACTGAAGCTTTCTTT. It specifies CASSERGNTEAFF. The chain recombines TRBV2 with TRBJ1-1; perhaps TRBD1 as D (5 bases). The CDR3 has 13 residues. Deletions cut 2 bases from V and 2 bases from J, with 6 bases between. The germline gives CDR1 SNHLY, CDR2 FYNNEI.

This clone was found many times. This chain links TRBV6-1 with TRBJ2-1; D assignment may be TRBD1 or TRBD2 (5 bases each). Trimming cost V 3 bases and J 3 bases, with 15 bases left between them. Germline V gives CDR1 MNHNS, CDR2 SASEGT. The CDR3 length is 16 residues. CDR3 residues: CASSESNGGIYNEQFF. CDR3 in DNA: TGTGCCAGCAGTGAGTCAAATGGGGGAATCTACAATGAGCAGTTCTTC.

The gene calls are TRBV12-3 or TRBV12-4 and TRBJ2-7; no clear D. The CDR3 has 12 amino acids. Trimming shortened V by 3 bases and J by 7 bases, and 10 bases separated the two germline ends. The CDR3 loop is CASSFKGGEQYF. DNA of the CDR3: TGTGCCAGCAGTTTTAAGGGCGGTGAGCAGTACTTC.

The chain carries TRBV6-2 or TRBV6-3 and TRBJ1-5; unclear D gene. The CDR3 totals 17 residues. Trimming cost V 2 bases and J 1 base, with 15 bases left between them. Per germline, CDR1 MNHEY and CDR2 SVGEGT. The CDR3 protein is CASSYRIRQVSNQPQHF. DNA of the CDR3: TGTGCCAGCAGTTACAGAATTCGGCAGGTGAGCAATCAGCCCCAGCATTTT.

The gene calls are TRBV5-1 and TRBJ1-6, with 8 bases that match TRBD1. Germline trimming cut 5 bases from V and 9 bases from J; bases unmatched to any gene: 10. Per germline, CDR1 SGHRS and CDR2 YFSETQ. This CDR3 has 15 residues. The CDR3 sequence: CASRILGQGGSPLHF. The CDR3 nucleotides read TGCGCCAGCAGGATCCTCGGACAGGGAGGTTCACCCCTCCACTTT.

The J gene is TRBJ2-7, the V gene TRBV6-2 or TRBV6-3, with unresolved D. Germline CDR1 MNHEY, CDR2 SVGEGT. Trimming cost V 5 bases and J 0 bases, with 5 bases left between them. CDR3 length: 12 amino acids. The CDR3 nucleotides read TGTGCCAGCAGTCGGGCCTCCTACGAGCAGTACTTC. This gives the protein CASSRASYEQYF.

The sample holds a few counts of this clone. V gene TRBV4-2 combines with J gene TRBJ1-2; perhaps TRBD1 as D (6 bases). Per the germline V gene, CDR1 is LGHNA and CDR2 is YNFKEQ. The CDR3 extends over 16 amino acids. The V and J ends lost 4 bases and 8 bases respectively, with 23 bases between them. The CDR3 region has the DNA TGTGCCAGCAGCCCAGAGGGCCTACAGGGCGTTTGGGGCTACACCTTC. Amino acids: CASSPEGLQGVWGYTF.